These T cell receptor beta chains were read from a single sample in a study of blood T cells in healthy people across ages. A single record per CDR3 protein comes from TCRdb applying MiXCR to the 5' RACE reads. The table includes over 950,000 distinct CDR3 sequences, roughly 50% detected once. The source material was blood. The receptors come from a woman aged 55-69 years in good health. The CDR3 runs from the conserved cysteine through the conserved F or W. Fields, in order: J gene, clone size, V gene, D gene, CDR3 DNA, CDR3 protein. D genes are given only for firm matches. The listing skips clone size in some rows; elsewhere it reads once, few, many or a size class.

TRBJ2-2,-,TRBV28,TRBD1,TGTGCCAGCAGTGGACAGGGGGTTACCGGGGAGCTGTTTTTT,CASSGQGVTGELFF
TRBJ2-3,-,TRBV28,-,TGTGCCAGCAGGGGATCCGTGGACAGTCAAGATACGCAGTATTTT,CASRGSVDSQDTQYF
TRBJ1-2,-,TRBV10-3,TRBD1,TGTGCCATCAGAGACAGGGTTCCTGCGGGCTACACCTTC,CAIRDRVPAGYTF
TRBJ2-7,-,TRBV13,TRBD2,TGTGCCAGCAGCTCCCTTCTCTGGACTAGCGGGACCCACTACGAGCAGTACTTC,CASSSLLWTSGTHYEQYF
TRBJ2-4,-,TRBV11-2,-,TGTGCCAGCAGCTCTAGAGGTTCCTCCAAAAACATTCAGTACTTC,CASSSRGSSKNIQYF
TRBJ1-2,-,TRBV27,-,TGTGCCAGCAGTTTGGACAGTCGCTATGGCTACACCTTC,CASSLDSRYGYTF
TRBJ2-1,-,TRBV20-1,TRBD2,TGCAGTGCTAGGCCCCTAGCGGGAGGGGTCGATGAGCAGTTCTTC,CSARPLAGGVDEQFF
TRBJ2-3,-,TRBV20-1,-,TGCAGTGCGGTGGTGTTGGATACGCAGTATTTT,CSAVVLDTQYF
TRBJ2-7,-,TRBV2,TRBD1,TGTGCCAGCAGTGAAGCGCATCCGACAGGGTCGGAATGGGGGTACAACGAGCAGTACTTC,CASSEAHPTGSEWGYNEQYF
TRBJ2-7,-,TRBV4-1,-,TGCGCCAGCAGCCGCCTTAGACTGGTCTACGAGCAGTACTTC,CASSRLRLVYEQYF
TRBJ2-1,-,TRBV29-1,-,TGCAGCGTTGAAGAGTTCCGAGGGACATACAATGAGCAGTTCTTC,CSVEEFRGTYNEQFF
TRBJ2-1,-,TRBV6-2/TRBV6-3,TRBD2,TGTGCCAGCAGAAGGGTGTTGACTAGCGGGATCCTCTGGCACAATGAGCAGTTCTTC,CASRRVLTSGILWHNEQFF
TRBJ2-1,-,TRBV25-1,-,TGTGCCAGCAGTGAAGCAAGTTTCGGCGGCAATGAGCAGTTCTTC,CASSEASFGGNEQFF
TRBJ1-5,-,TRBV20-1,-,TGCAGTGCTCCTCGGGGGGGCTATAGCAATCAGCCCCAGCATTTT,CSAPRGGYSNQPQHF
TRBJ2-3,few,TRBV29-1,TRBD1,TGCAGCGTTGATAGGGGACAGAAGACCGACACAGATACGCAGTATTTT,CSVDRGQKTDTDTQYF
TRBJ2-1,-,TRBV28,-,TGTGCCAGCAGTTTTTTGGGACAAGGATCAAATGAGCAGTTCTTC,CASSFLGQGSNEQFF